The clone carrying this TCR beta chain has just a few counts. What it recognizes is unknown. The sample originates from a study of shared clonotypes between healthy human individuals. The wider study: There were three CD4 naive, three CD4 memory, two CD8 naive and one CD8 memory plates per donor.

Clones were read by immunoSEQ multiplex PCR, and TCRdb kept only the in-frame ones, dropping some. The profile covers about 1.1 million clones, with approximately 77% appearing a single time and roughly 0.9% taken by the ten largest. The germline CDR1 and CDR2 sequences are MDHEN and SYDVKM. V was pared by 5 bases and J by 13 bases, with 17 bases between. CDR3 length equals 12 residues. Notes on the study in general: In the sorted subsets, rarefaction showed sequencing was incomplete despite large depth.

This clonotype was obtained from a man between 18 and 29 years old in good health. Some clones in this sample may be carry-over from other donors' samples. The sequenced material came from memory CD4+ T cells from PBMCs. The subset is: CD45RA-negative fraction. The chain has TRBV28 and TRBJ1-2; D is possibly TRBD1 (6 bases). DNA of the CDR3: TGTGCCAGCAGTGGCGGCGGGGGGCGAATCACCTTC. It codes for CASSGGGGRITF.